A single T cell receptor beta chain is shown here with its context. No antigen is known for it. The data were taken from a study of a mutant IDH1 vaccine in newly diagnosed glioma. Overall study context: Across weeks 1, 3, 5, 7, 11, 15, 19 and 23, patients received a vaccination each time, eight in all. Sex among treated patients split about 60% male, roughly 40% female; mean age was approximately 41 years. Study observations and caveats: Pseudoprogression seemingly bore no relation to changes in top peripheral T cell clonotypes. Evidence of vaccine-induced immune responses was documented in approximately 93% of patients.

The time point here: week 11, during vaccination. The content of each vaccine dose was 300 ug of mutant IDH1 20-mer peptide, and topical imiquimod accompanied it. The CDR3 sequence is 15 residues long. CDR1 and CDR2 from the germline V gene are SNHLY and FYNNEI. Losses at the gene ends were 5 bases for V and 0 bases for J; bases not matched to a gene: 3. Profiled with immunoSEQ multiplex PCR; TCRdb holds only in-frame clones, not every one. The profile shows some 120,000 clones, 80% of them singletons. The chain joins TRBV2 to TRBJ2-2, with TRBD1 identical over 7 bases. Here the sequenced sample was PBMCs, taken from a glioma patient whose treatment included an IDH1 peptide vaccine. The receptor was isolated from a man aged 40-49 years with glioma. Here the CDR3 reads CASSPGQSNTGELFF. In nucleotides, the CDR3 is TGTGCCAGCAGTCCGGGACAGTCGAACACCGGGGAGCTGTTTTTT.